These 21 T cell receptor beta chains share one sample of origin, sequenced in a study of spatial heterogeneity in lung cancer. Study results and caveats: Mutation counts in tumors were tracked by counts of expanded intratumoral alpha and beta TCRs.

The sample's time point: sample taken at primary tumor resection. TCRdb re-called the 5' RACE reads with MiXCR, one entry per CDR3 protein. Here the sample spans approximately 15,000 distinct CDR3 sequences, about 4.8% being singletons. No antigen has been assigned to these receptors. This material consisted of lung tumor tissue, taken at surgery. These receptors were collected from a female donor with early-stage non-small cell lung cancer.

This clonotype was seen many times. In a library made to pick up alpha chains, this beta chain is a stray read with a size that means little. The chain recombines TRBV28 with TRBJ2-2, with D possibly TRBD1 on 6 matching bases. The V gene's germline CDR1 is MDHEN and CDR2 SYDVKM. The CDR3 runs 15 residues. Deletions cut 1 base from V and 2 bases from J, with 8 bases between. In nucleotides, the CDR3 is TGTGCCAGCAGTTTATACAGGGCCAACACCGGGGAGCTGTTTTTT. This translates into CASSLYRANTGELFF. Variable domain in full (rest from reference TRBV28 and TRBJ2-2): DVKVTQSSRYLVKRTGEKVFLECVQDMDHENMFWYRQDPGLGLRLIYFSYDVKMKEKGDIPEGYSVSREKKERFSLILESASTNQTSMYLCASSLYRANTGELFFGEGSRLTVL.

The sample holds many counts of this clonotype. This beta chain is a stray read from a library made for alpha chains; its abundance is not meaningful. This chain links TRBV4-1 with TRBJ2-5; 9 nucleotides match TRBD1. This CDR3 spans 17 amino acids. The J segment lost 1 base and the V segment lost 3 bases, leaving 9 bases of the junction unmatched. Germline-derived CDR1 and CDR2 are MGHRA and YSYEKL. The CDR3 is CASSQVTGTGFQETQYF. The CDR3 nucleotides read TGCGCCAGCAGCCAGGTCACCGGGACAGGGTTCCAAGAGACCCAGTACTTC.

There are many counts of this clonotype. The library was designed around alpha chains, so this beta chain is a stray read whose abundance carries little weight. V usage is TRBV9 and J usage is TRBJ1-3; D remains unclear. This CDR3 spans 16 amino acids. From germline, CDR1 is SGDLS and CDR2 YYNGEE. V gave up 1 base and J gave up 1 base, with 12 bases separating them. CDR3 amino acids: CASSVTSAVSGNTIYF. The CDR3 coding sequence is TGTGCCAGCAGCGTAACGTCGGCAGTATCTGGAAACACCATATATTTT.

The sample holds a few counts of this clonotype. This beta chain is a stray read from a library made for alpha chains; its abundance is not meaningful. The chain employs TRBV5-1 and TRBJ2-7; maybe TRBD2 (6 bases). The CDR3 runs 16 residues. The V and J ends lost 5 bases and 7 bases respectively, with 25 bases between them. Per germline, CDR1 SGHRS and CDR2 YFSETQ. The DNA of the CDR3 is TGCGCCAGCAGTTTCGGCTCGGGAGTCCGGCCGGGGGAGCAGTACTTC. Encoded protein: CASSFGSGVRPGEQYF.

A remark on this clonotype: Because the library targeted alpha chains, this beta chain is an off-target read whose size means little. The chain couples TRBV28 to TRBJ1-4; the D is unclear. Germline V gene sequence: CDR1 MDHEN, CDR2 SYDVKM. Trimming shortened V by 10 bases and J by 7 bases, and 22 bases separated the two germline ends. This CDR3 comprises 15 residues. The CDR3 sequence: CATRPPGPRSEKLFF. Here the CDR3 DNA reads TGTGCCACCCGACCGCCCGGGCCTCGTAGTGAAAAACTGTTTTTT.

This clonotype was counted at least ten times. This beta chain is an off-target read within a library intended for alpha chains, so its frequency means little. This chain connects TRBV5-6 to TRBJ1-6; 7 bases map to TRBD1. There are 12 residues in the CDR3. Per germline, CDR1 SGHDT and CDR2 YYEEEE. J gave up 14 bases and V 7 bases, and 9 bases lay outside the gene matches. CDR3 loop: CASQGVGLALHF. In DNA, the CDR3 is TGTGCCAGCCAGGGGGTCGGACTGGCCCTCCACTTT.

Ten or more counts support this clonotype. A read error may produce the germline difference seen at one junction end. Because this beta chain is a stray read in a library intended to capture alpha chains, its abundance should not be given much weight. The chain employs TRBV7-7 and TRBJ1-2; D is undetermined. CDR1 and CDR2 (germline): SSHAT, FNYEAQ (reference sequence). The CDR3 has 13 residues. As DNA, the CDR3 is TGTGCTAGCAGCTTCCCCAGAGGAGGTGTATGCACCTTC. It translates to CASSFPRGGVCTF.

The sample holds many counts of this clonotype. This beta chain is an unintended read in a library built for alpha chains; its size means little. The V gene is TRBV4-1, the J gene TRBJ2-1; TRBD2 matches at 12 bases. This CDR3 is built from 17 residues. V was pared by 0 bases and J by 6 bases, with 6 bases of the junction left unmatched. Germline CDR1 and CDR2: MGHRA and YSYEKL. The CDR3 DNA reads as TGCGCCAGCAGCCAAGATTCTAGCGGGGGGGCCGCCAATGAGCAGTTCTTC. Amino acids: CASSQDSSGGAANEQFF.

This clonotype was picked up many times. This beta chain lies outside the target of a library built for alpha chains; its clone size means little. The genes are TRBV28 and TRBJ2-7; TRBD2 is a possible D gene (6 bases). CDR1 is MDHEN and CDR2 is SYDVKM in the germline V gene. The V end lost 6 bases, the J end lost 2 bases, and 14 bases lay between the germline ends. This CDR3 contains 14 residues. As DNA, the CDR3 is TGTGCCAGCAGGGGCGGGGCCGAAGCCTACGAGCAGTACTTC. It specifies CASRGGAEAYEQYF.

This clonotype was seen ten or more times. This beta chain is a stray sequence in a library constructed for alpha chains; its clone size is not meaningful. The rearrangement joins TRBV5-8 to TRBJ1-2, with no clear D. V dropped 3 bases and J dropped 5 bases, with 8 bases sitting between them. Looked up from germline, CDR1 is SGHTS and CDR2 is YDEGEE. This CDR3 spans 12 amino acids. The CDR3 bases are TGTGCCAGCAGCTCAACGGGGTATGGCTACACCTTC. Translated: CASSSTGYGYTF.

This clonotype was picked up many times. This beta chain is off target for a library built for alpha chains, so its abundance means little. This rearrangement joins TRBV15 to TRBJ2-7, with 7 bases fitting TRBD1. With V trimmed by 3 bases and J by 5 bases, 7 bases remained unmatched. The CDR3 extends over 14 amino acids. Germline V CDR1 and CDR2: LNHNV, YYDKDF (reference sequence). CDR3 residues: CATSSRQGRNEQYF. The CDR3 DNA sequence: TGTGCCACCAGCAGCCGACAGGGTAGGAACGAGCAGTACTTC.

This clonotype is deemed large. Because the library targeted alpha chains, this beta chain is an off-target read whose size means little. The chain links TRBV2 to TRBJ1-5; TRBD1 aligns across 7 bases. The germline V gene has CDR1 SNHLY and CDR2 FYNNEI. The V and J ends lost 6 bases and 3 bases, in that order; junction bases with no gene match: 8. The CDR3 length is 15 residues. CDR3 sequence reads: CASRRTGNFNQPQHF. CDR3 coding DNA: TGTGCCAGCAGACGGACAGGAAACTTCAATCAGCCCCAGCATTTT.

This clonotype was recorded at least ten times. Since it is a stray read in a library aimed at alpha chains, this beta chain has a size that is not meaningful. V gene TRBV20-1 combines with J gene TRBJ2-3; 7 nucleotides agree with TRBD2. The trim removed 1 base at V and 8 bases at J, leaving 9 bases unmatched. The CDR3 totals 14 residues. The germline V gene has CDR1 DFQATT and CDR2 SNEGSKA (reference sequence). CDR3 in DNA: TGCAGTGCTAGAGCCCCGTCGGGCGGGGGTACGCAGTATTTT. This sequence encodes CSARAPSGGGTQYF.

This clonotype was counted ten times or more. The size of this beta chain means little, since it is a stray read in a library made for alpha chains. The genes are TRBV9 and TRBJ2-5, with D perhaps matching TRBD2 (6 bases). CDR1 is SGDLS and CDR2 is YYNGEE in the germline V gene. This CDR3 is 15 amino acids long. The germline V and J ends were trimmed by 5 bases and 2 bases, with 16 bases remaining between them. The CDR3 DNA is TGTGCCAGCAGTCTCCGCGATGGGAGGCAAGAGACCCAGTACTTC. Amino acids: CASSLRDGRQETQYF.

The table lists this clonotype with many counts. Within a library made for alpha chains, this beta chain is off target, and its count is uninformative. This sequence joins TRBV7-9 and TRBJ2-5; D remains ambiguous. The CDR3 has 12 amino acids. V was shortened by 0 bases and J by 7 bases, with 6 bases between the two germline ends. Germline CDR1 and CDR2: SEHNR and FQNEAQ (reference sequence). The CDR3 DNA sequence: TGTGCCAGCAGCTTAGCTCTGGGGACCCAGTACTTC. Its translation is CASSLALGTQYF.

This clonotype was seen many times. For a library built for alpha chains, this beta chain is a stray read; little rests on its size. The chain couples TRBV28 to TRBJ2-2; D is perhaps TRBD2 (5 bases). V was cut by 3 bases and J by 8 bases, with 16 bases left in between. Per germline, CDR1 MDHEN and CDR2 SYDVKM. This CDR3 has 15 residues. CDR3 region: CASSFPASIAGELFF. The CDR3 DNA sequence: TGTGCCAGCAGTTTCCCTGCATCTATAGCGGGGGAGCTGTTTTTT. The variable domain in full, with the rest retrieved from reference TRBV28 and TRBJ2-2, is DVKVTQSSRYLVKRTGEKVFLECVQDMDHENMFWYRQDPGLGLRLIYFSYDVKMKEKGDIPEGYSVSREKKERFSLILESASTNQTSMYLCASSFPASIAGELFFGEGSRLTVL.

This clonotype was detected ten times or more. For a library built for alpha chains, this beta chain is a stray read; little rests on its size. The chain recombines TRBV18 with TRBJ1-1; D is unresolved. The CDR3 loop spans 14 amino acids. V shed 3 bases and J shed 5 bases, with 13 bases lying between them. In germline, CDR1 is KGHSH, CDR2 LQKENI. CDR3 region: CASSPPSGRTEAFF. The CDR3 bases are TGTGCCAGCTCACCGCCATCGGGTCGGACTGAAGCTTTCTTT.

By share, this clonotype ranks as medium-sized. This beta chain is off target for a library built for alpha chains, so its abundance means little. The chain combines TRBV12-3 or TRBV12-4 with TRBJ2-5; 7 positions match TRBD1. Trimming removed 5 bases from V and 5 bases from J; junction bases left unmatched: 2. CDR3 length: 12 amino acids. The CDR3 region has the DNA TGTGCCAGCAGTCAAGGGGGCGAGACCCAGTACTTC. It codes for CASSQGGETQYF.

This clonotype was counted many times. With the library built for alpha chains, this beta chain is off target and its frequency is not meaningful. The chain couples TRBV7-2 to TRBJ2-5; D is uncertain. V was trimmed by 1 base and J by 4 bases, leaving 10 bases between them. The length of the CDR3 is 14 residues. Looked up from germline, CDR1 is SGHTA and CDR2 is FQGNSA. The DNA of the CDR3 is TGTGCCAGCAGCTTAGGGGTCACAGTAGAGACCCAGTACTTC. Translated, it gives CASSLGVTVETQYF.

As concerns this clonotype: This beta chain slipped into a library made for alpha chains as a stray read, so its size is not meaningful. The genes are TRBV5-4 and TRBJ2-7, with 8 bases fitting TRBD1. The length of the CDR3 is 16 residues. V lost 4 bases and J lost 7; bases outside the gene matches: 16. Germline CDR1 and CDR2: SGHNT and YYREEE (reference sequence). CDR3 sequence: CASSQGQGRETREQYF. The CDR3 coding sequence is TGTGCCAGCAGCCAAGGACAGGGTAGGGAAACGCGGGAGCAGTACTTC.

This clonotype was recorded many times. A library made for alpha chains picked up this beta chain off target, so its size means little. The V and J genes are TRBV18 and TRBJ2-2, with a weak D call TRBD1 (6 bases). The CDR3 has 15 residues. Germline CDR1 KGHSH, CDR2 LQKENI. V lost 2 bases to trimming and J lost 4 bases, with 11 bases between them. The CDR3 sequence: CASSPFGQTTGELFF. CDR3 DNA sequence: TGTGCCAGCTCACCATTTGGACAGACCACCGGGGAGCTGTTTTTT.